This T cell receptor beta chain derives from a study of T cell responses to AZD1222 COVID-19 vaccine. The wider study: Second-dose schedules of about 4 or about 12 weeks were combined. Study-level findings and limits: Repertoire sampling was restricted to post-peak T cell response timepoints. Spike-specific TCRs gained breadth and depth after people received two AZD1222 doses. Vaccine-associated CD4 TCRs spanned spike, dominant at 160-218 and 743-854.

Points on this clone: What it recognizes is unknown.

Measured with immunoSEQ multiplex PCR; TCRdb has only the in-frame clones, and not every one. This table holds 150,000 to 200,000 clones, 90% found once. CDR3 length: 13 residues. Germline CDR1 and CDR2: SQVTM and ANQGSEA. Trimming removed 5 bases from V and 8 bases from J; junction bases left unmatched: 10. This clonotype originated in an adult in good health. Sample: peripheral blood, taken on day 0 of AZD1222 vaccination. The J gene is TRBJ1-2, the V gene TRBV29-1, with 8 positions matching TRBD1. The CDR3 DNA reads TGCAGCGTTCCTCGCCAGGGGGCGGAGGGCTACACCTTC. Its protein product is CSVPRQGAEGYTF.